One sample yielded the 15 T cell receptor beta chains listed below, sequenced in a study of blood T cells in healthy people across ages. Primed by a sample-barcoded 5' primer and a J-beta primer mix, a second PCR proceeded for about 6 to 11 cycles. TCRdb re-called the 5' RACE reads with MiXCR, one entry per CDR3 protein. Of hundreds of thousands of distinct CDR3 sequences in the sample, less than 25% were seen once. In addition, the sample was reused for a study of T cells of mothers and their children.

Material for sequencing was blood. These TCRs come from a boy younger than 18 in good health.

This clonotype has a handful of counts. The CDR3 region has the DNA TGTGCCGTGGGTATGGGAAACAATGAGCAGTTCTTC. Its protein is CAVGMGNNEQFF. V gene TRBV6-2 or TRBV6-3 combines with J gene TRBJ2-1, with D unresolved. The CDR3 length is 12 residues. Germline V gene data show CDR1 as MNHEY and CDR2 as SVGEGT. The V end lost 11 bases, the J end lost 5 bases, and 13 bases lay between the germline ends.

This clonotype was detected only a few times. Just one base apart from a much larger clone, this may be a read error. The CDR3 here is CAGSFQASGANVLTF. The CDR3 DNA is TGTGCCGGCAGTTTTCAAGCCTCTGGGGCCAACGTCCTGACTTTC. This chain joins TRBV12-3 or TRBV12-4 and TRBJ2-6; D not resolved. There are 15 residues in the CDR3.

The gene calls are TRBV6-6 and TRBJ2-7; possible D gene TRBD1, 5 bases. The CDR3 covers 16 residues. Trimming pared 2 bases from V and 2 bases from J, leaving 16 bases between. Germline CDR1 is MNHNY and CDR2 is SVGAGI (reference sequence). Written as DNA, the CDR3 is TGTGCCAGCAGTTACAGTCCAGGGAAACGAACCTACGAGCAGTACTTC. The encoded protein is CASSYSPGKRTYEQYF.

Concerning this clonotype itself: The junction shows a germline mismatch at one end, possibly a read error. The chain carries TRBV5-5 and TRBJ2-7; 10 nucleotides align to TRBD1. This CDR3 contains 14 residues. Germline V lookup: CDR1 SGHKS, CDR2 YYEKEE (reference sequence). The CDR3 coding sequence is TGTGCCAGCACCTTGGGGACAGGGGACTACGAGCAGTACTTC. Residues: CASTLGTGDYEQYF.

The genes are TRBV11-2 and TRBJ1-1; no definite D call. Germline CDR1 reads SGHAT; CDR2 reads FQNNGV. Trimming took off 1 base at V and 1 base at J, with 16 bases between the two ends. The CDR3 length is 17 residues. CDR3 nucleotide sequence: TGTGCCAGCAGCTTAGGGGTCTCGGTGCTCGGGAACACTGAAGCTTTCTTT. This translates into CASSLGVSVLGNTEAFF.

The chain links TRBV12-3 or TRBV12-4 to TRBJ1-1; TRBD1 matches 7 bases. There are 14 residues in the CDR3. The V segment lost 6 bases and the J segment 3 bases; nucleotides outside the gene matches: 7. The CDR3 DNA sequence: TGTGCCAGCAGCCTGGGACAGCGGGACACTGAAGCTTTCTTT. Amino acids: CASSLGQRDTEAFF.

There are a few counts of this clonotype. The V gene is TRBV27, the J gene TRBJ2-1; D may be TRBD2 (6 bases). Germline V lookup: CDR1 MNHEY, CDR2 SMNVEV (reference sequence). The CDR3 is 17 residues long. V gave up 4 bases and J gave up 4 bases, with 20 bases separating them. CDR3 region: CASSSSGQGGYYNEQFF. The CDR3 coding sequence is TGTGCCAGCAGTTCCAGCGGTCAGGGAGGATATTACAATGAGCAGTTCTTC.

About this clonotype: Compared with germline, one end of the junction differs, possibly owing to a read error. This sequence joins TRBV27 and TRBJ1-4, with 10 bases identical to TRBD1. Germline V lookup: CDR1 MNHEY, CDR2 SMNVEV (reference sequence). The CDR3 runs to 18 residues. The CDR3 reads CAGSLRVRGQGANEKLFF. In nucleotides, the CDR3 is TGTGCCGGCAGTTTACGGGTTCGAGGACAGGGGGCTAATGAAAAACTGTTTTTT.

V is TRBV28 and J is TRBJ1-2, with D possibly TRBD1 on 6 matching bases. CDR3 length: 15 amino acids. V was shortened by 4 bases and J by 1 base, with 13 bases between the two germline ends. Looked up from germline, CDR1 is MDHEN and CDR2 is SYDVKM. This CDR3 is CASSSYRVHNYGYTF. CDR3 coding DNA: TGTGCCAGCAGTTCCTACAGGGTCCATAACTATGGCTACACCTTC.

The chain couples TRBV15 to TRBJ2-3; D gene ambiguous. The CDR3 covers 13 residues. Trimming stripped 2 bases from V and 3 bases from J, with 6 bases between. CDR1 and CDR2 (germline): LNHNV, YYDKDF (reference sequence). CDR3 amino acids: CATSRSPTDTQYF. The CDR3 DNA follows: TGTGCCACCAGCAGATCACCAACAGATACGCAGTATTTT.

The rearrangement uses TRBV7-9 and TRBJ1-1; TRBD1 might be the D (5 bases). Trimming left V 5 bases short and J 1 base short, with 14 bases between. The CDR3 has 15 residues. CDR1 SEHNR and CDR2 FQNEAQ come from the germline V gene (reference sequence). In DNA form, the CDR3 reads TGTGCCAGCAGCCGGGGAGGGGTACCGAACACTGAAGCTTTCTTT. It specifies CASSRGGVPNTEAFF.

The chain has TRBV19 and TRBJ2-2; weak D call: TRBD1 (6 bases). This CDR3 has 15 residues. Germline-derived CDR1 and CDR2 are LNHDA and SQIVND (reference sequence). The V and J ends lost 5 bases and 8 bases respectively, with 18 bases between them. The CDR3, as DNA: TGTGCCAGTAGTTTTAGGACAGATGTCCAAGGGGAGCTGTTTTTT. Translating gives CASSFRTDVQGELFF.

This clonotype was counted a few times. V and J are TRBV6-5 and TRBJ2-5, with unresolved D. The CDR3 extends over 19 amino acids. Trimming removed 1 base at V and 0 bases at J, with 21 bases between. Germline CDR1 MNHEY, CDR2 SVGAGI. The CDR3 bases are TGTGCCAGCAGTTACTTCTGGTGGGGATTCAATAGTTACCAAGAGACCCAGTACTTC. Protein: CASSYFWWGFNSYQETQYF.

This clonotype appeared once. The CDR3 spells CASSTTPGGYDEQYF. The DNA of the CDR3 is TGTGCCAGCAGCACAACCCCAGGCGGCTATGACGAGCAGTACTTC. The rearrangement joins TRBV5-6 to TRBJ2-7; unclear D gene. Germline V gene sequence: CDR1 SGHDT, CDR2 YYEEEE. The CDR3 totals 15 residues. V lost 4 bases and J 5 bases, leaving 19 bases between the germline ends.

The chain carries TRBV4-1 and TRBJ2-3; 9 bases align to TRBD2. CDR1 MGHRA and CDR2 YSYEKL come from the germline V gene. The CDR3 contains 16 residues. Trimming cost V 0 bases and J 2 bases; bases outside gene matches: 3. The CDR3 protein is CASSQDLAGLTDTQYF. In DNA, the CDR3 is TGCGCCAGCAGCCAAGACCTAGCGGGGCTCACAGATACGCAGTATTTT.